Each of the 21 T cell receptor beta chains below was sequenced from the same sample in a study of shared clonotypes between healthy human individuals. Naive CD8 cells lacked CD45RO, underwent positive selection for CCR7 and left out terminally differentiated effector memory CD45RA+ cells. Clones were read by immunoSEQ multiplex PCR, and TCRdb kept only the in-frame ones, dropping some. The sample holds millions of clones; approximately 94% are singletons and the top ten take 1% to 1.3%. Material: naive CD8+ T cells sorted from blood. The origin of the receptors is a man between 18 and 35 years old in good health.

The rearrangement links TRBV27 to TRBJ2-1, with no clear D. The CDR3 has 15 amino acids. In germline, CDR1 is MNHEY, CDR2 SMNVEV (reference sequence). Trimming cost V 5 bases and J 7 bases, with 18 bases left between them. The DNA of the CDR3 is TGTGCCAGCAGTCCTGGGGTCCTAGGTCTGAATGAGCAGTTCTTC. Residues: CASSPGVLGLNEQFF.

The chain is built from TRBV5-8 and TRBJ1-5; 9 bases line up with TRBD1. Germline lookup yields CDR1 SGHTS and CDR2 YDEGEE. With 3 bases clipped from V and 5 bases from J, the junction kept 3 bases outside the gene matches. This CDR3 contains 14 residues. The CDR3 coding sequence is TGTGCCAGCAGCTCGGGACAGGGACATCAGCCCCAGCATTTT. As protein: CASSSGQGHQPQHF.

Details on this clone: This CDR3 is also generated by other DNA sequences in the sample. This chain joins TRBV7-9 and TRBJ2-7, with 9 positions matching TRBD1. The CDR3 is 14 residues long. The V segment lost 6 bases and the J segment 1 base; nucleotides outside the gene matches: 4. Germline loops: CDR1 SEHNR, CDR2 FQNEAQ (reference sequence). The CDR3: CASSLQGASYEQYF. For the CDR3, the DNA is TGTGCCAGCAGTTTACAGGGGGCATCCTACGAGCAGTACTTC.

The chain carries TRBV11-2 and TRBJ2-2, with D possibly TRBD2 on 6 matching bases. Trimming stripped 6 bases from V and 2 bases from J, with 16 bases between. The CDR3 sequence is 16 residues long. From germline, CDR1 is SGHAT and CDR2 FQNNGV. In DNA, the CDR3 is TGTGCCAGCAGGAGCCGGGTGCGGGGAAACACCGGGGAGCTGTTTTTT. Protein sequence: CASRSRVRGNTGELFF. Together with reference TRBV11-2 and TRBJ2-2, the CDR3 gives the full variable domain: EAGVAQSPRYKIIEKRQSVAFWCNPISGHATLYWYQQILGQGPKLLIQFQNNGVVDDSQLPKDRFSAERLKGVDSTLKIQPAKLEDSAVYLCASRSRVRGNTGELFFGEGSRLTVL.

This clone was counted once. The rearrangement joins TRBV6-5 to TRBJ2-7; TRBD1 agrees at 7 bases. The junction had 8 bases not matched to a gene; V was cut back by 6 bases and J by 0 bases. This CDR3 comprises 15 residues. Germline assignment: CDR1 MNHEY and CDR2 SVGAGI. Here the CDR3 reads CASSGWDSSSYEQYF. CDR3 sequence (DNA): TGTGCCAGCAGCGGGTGGGACAGCTCCTCCTACGAGCAGTACTTC.

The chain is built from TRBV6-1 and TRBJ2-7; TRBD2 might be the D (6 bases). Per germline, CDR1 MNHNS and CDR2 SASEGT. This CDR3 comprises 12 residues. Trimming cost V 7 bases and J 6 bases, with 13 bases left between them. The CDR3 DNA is TGTGCCAGCACCGGCTGGGGGGTCGAGCAGTACTTC. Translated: CASTGWGVEQYF.

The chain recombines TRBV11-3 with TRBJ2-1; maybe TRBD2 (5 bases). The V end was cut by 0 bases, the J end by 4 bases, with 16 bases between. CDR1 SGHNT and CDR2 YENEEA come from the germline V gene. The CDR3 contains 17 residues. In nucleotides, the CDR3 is TGTGCCAGCAGCTTAGATGCGAGGAGCGGAGAGTACAATGAGCAGTTCTTC. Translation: CASSLDARSGEYNEQFF.

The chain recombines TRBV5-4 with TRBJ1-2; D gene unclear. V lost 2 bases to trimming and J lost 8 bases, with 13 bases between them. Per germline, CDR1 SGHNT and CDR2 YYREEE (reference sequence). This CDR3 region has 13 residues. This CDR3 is CASSFGRYKGYTF. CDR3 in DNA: TGTGCCAGCAGCTTTGGGAGATACAAGGGCTACACCTTC.

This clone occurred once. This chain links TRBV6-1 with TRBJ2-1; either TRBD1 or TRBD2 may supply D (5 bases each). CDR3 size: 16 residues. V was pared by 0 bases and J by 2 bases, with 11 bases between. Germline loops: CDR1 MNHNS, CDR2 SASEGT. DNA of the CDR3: TGTGCCAGCAGTGAAGCCTCGGGGCCCCCCTACAATGAGCAGTTCTTC. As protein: CASSEASGPPYNEQFF.

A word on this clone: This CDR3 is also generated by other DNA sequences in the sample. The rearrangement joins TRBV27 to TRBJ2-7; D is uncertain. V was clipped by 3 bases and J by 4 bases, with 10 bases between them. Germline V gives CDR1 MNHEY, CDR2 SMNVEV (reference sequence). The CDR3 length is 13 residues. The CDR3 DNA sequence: TGTGCCAGCAGTTTGAATCCGGCATACGAGCAGTACTTC. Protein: CASSLNPAYEQYF.

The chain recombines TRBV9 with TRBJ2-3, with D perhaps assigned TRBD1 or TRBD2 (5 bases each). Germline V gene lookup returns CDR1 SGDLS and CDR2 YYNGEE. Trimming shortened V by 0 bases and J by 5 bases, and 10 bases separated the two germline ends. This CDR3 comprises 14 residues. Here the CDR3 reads CASSVAGLGDTQYF. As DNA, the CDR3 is TGTGCCAGCAGCGTAGCGGGGCTCGGAGATACGCAGTATTTT.

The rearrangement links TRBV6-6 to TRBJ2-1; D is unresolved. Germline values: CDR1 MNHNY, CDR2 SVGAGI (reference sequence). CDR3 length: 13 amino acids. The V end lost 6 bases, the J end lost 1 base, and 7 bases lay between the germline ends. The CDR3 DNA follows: TGTGCCAGCAGCCACCAGTCCTACAATGAGCAGTTCTTC. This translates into CASSHQSYNEQFF.

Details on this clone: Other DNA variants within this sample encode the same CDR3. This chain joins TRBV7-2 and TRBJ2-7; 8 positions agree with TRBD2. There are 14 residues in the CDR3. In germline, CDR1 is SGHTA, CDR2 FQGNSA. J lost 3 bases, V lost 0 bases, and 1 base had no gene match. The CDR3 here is CASSLAAGGYEQYF. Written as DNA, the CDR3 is TGTGCCAGCAGCTTAGCGGCGGGGGGCTACGAGCAGTACTTC.

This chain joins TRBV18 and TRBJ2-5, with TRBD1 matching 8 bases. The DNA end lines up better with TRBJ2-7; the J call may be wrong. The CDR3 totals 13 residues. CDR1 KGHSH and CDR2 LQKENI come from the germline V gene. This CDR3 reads CASSPDRAYEQYF. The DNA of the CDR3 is TGTGCCAGCAGCCCGGACAGGGCCTACGAGCAGTACTTC.

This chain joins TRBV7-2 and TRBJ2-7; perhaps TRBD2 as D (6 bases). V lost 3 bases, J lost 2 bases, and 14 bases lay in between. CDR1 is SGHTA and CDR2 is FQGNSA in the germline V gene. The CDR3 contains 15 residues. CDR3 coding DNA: TGTGCCAGCAGCTTTTATCTTAGCGGCGCCTACGAGCAGTACTTC. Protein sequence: CASSFYLSGAYEQYF.

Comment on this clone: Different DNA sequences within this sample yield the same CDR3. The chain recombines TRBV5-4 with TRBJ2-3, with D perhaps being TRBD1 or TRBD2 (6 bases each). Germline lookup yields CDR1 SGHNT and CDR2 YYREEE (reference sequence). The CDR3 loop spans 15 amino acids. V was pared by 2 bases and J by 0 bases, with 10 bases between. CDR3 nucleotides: TGTGCCAGCAGCTTTAGAGGGGGGAGCACAGATACGCAGTATTTT. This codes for CASSFRGGSTDTQYF.

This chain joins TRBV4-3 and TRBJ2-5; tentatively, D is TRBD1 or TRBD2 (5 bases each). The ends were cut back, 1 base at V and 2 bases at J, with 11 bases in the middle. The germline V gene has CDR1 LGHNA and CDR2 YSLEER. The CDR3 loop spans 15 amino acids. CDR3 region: CASSQVDGGQETQYF. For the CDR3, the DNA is TGCGCCAGCAGCCAAGTAGATGGGGGACAAGAGACCCAGTACTTC.

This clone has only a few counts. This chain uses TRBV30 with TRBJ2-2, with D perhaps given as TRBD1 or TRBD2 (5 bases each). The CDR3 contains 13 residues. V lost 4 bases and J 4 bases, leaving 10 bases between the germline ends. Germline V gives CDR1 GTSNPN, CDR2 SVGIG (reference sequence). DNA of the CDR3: TGTGCCTGGACCGGGGCGGTCACCGGGGAGCTGTTTTTT. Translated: CAWTGAVTGELFF.

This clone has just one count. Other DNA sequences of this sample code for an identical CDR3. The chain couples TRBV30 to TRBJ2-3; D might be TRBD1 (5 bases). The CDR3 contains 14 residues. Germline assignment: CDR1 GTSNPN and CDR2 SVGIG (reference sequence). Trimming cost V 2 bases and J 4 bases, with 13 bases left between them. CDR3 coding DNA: TGTGCCTGGAGTCCAGGCCAGGGCGCAGATACGCAGTATTTT. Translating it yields CAWSPGQGADTQYF.

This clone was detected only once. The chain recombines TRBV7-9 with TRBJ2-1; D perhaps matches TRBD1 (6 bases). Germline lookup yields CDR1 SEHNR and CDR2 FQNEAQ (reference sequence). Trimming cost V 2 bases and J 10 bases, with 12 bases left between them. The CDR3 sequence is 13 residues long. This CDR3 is CASSLSPDSEQFF. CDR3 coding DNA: TGTGCCAGCAGCTTATCACCGGACAGCGAGCAGTTCTTC.

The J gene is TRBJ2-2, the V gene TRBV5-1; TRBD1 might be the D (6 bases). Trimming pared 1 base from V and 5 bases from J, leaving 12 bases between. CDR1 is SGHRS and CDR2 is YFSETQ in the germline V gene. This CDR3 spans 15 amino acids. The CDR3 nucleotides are TGCGCCAGCAGCTTGACAGGGTTGGTGACCGGGGAGCTGTTTTTT. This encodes CASSLTGLVTGELFF.